The T cell receptor (beta chain) described here comes from a study of T cells after yellow fever vaccination. This clonotype appeared many times. This CDR3 comprises 17 residues. Looked up from germline, CDR1 is ENHRY and CDR2 is SYGVKD. After removal of 6 bases from V and 4 bases from J, the junction contained 10 bases not matched to a gene. Study-wide points: The CD4 and CD8 compartments had a small share of their clonotypes in common.

From the 5' RACE reads, TCRdb called clonotypes with MiXCR, one entry per CDR3 protein. The table has roughly 32,000 distinct CDR3 sequences, roughly a tenth seen once. The chain joins TRBV10-3 to TRBJ2-5, with 14 bases fitting TRBD2. Sequenced here: PBMCs, either bulk or a sorted T-cell subset (CD4+, CD8+, memory, or dextramer-sorted; not recorded which), sampled more than 13 days after the first yellow fever vaccination. This sequence originates from a man aged 18 to 29 who received the YFV17D yellow fever vaccine. CDR3 coding DNA: TGTGCCATCAGCCCGCCCCCCGGACTAGCGGGGGGAGAGACCCAGTACTTC. Its protein is CAISPPPGLAGGETQYF.